The present entry profiles one T cell receptor (beta chain) with its context. No cognate antigen has been identified for it. One junction end disagrees with the germline gene, perhaps due to a read error. Immediately after resection, surgical brain or tumor specimens were cryofrozen in liquid nitrogen, with peripheral blood cells collected concurrently. This specimen comes from a study of glioma-infiltrating T cells listed by TCRdb under 2016. At the level of the whole study: Low-grade gliomas were WHO grade II oligodendrogliomas or astrocytomas, and glioblastomas were WHO grade IV tumors sampled at initial rather than recurrent diagnosis. Dexamethasone was administered to glioma patients for six or fewer days before surgery. Blood libraries targeted about 4- to 11-fold sequencing coverage of roughly 930,000 peripheral T cells. TCR alpha- and beta-chain repertoires were sequenced from glioma tissue, non-neoplastic brain tissue and matched peripheral blood mononuclear cells. To measure divergence between tissue and blood T-cell populations, each tissue-infiltrating repertoire was compared with the peripheral blood repertoire of the same patient. The paired cohort comprised three low-grade glioma patients, 8 or 9 primary glioblastoma patients and three non-glioma patients contributing non-neoplastic brain tissue.

From its cysteine to its phenylalanine, the CDR3 spans 15 amino acids. Just the 45-base CDR3 DNA is kept, in frame starting at base 1. Sequences MNHEY (CDR1) and SMNVEV (CDR2) are obtained from the germline V gene (reference sequence). TCR alpha and beta CDR3 regions were amplified with the iRepertoire nested amplicon-rescue multiplex PCR (arm-PCR) platform from RNA. One-step reverse transcription and amplification used about 95-400 ng of tissue mRNA or PBMC total RNA as input. Following bead purification, Illumina adapters were added by a secondary multiplex PCR, and libraries between 200 and 400 bp were gel-purified. Internal 6-nucleotide barcodes were carried by the libraries and were used for demultiplexing. Libraries were sequenced on an Illumina MiSeq with 2x220 or 2x250 nucleotide paired-end reads. The original pipeline was this. Paired reads were merged with FLASH 1.2.11 and aligned to the GRCh37 human genome with BWA-MEM before extracting TRA and TRB reads. An IMGT-derived reference of cassette sequences and CDR3 motifs, with pseudogenes included, was used for V and J assignment. Three-frame translation of reads was performed, and productive CDR3s were defined as those with a C...FGXG motif and no stop codons. Clonotypes were defined as unique combinations of V-J cassette pair and CDR3 amino acid sequence. Reads were filtered by Hamming distance, thresholded by each sample's sequence error rate in mapped regions. TCRdb cleaned the public reads at Q25 with fastp, built clones with MiXCR and kept in-frame beta chains. Every entry covers one CDR3 protein and lists the most common genes and DNA from its rows. The V and J calls and clone size come from TCRdb's table, not from the authors' own analysis. Across this sample there are approximately 400,000 distinct CDR3 sequences, with 41% seen only once. Clones ranked in the top ten supply around 12% of the sample.

Study-wide conclusions, independent of this receptor: VJ-independent divergence between tissue and blood was lower than expected in non-neoplastic patients but higher than expected in all gliomas, particularly low-grade gliomas. Group comparisons rested on small numbers: three non-neoplastic, three low-grade glioma and several glioblastoma patients. A signature set of shared blood CDR3 motifs marked patients with low tissue-blood divergence and was depleted in highly divergent patients. Tissue and blood shared very few CDR3 sequences, a result attributed to high CDR3 diversity and limited sampling.

The receptor was isolated from a human donor with low-grade glioma or glioblastoma, undergoing nonglioma brain surgery, or in good health (not recorded which). The chain employs TRBV27 and TRBJ2-1, and perhaps TRBD2 as D gene, on 5 matching bases. Sequenced sample: glioma tissue, nonneoplastic brain tissue, or PBMCs (not recorded which). The CDR3 region reads CASNLLGGPYNEQFF. The DNA is as follows: TGTGCCAGCAATTTACTAGGAGGTCCCTACAATGAGCAGTTCTTC.